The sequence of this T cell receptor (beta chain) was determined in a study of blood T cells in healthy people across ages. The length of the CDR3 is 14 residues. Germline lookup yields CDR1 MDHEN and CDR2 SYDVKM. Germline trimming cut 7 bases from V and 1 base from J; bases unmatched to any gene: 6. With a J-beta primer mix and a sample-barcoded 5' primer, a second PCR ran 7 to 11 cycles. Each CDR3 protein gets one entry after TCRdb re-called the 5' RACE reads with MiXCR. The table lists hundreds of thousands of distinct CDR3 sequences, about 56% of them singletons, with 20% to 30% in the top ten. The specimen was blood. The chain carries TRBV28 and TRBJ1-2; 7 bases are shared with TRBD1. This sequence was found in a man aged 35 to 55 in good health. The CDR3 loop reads CASTLGDSNYGYTF. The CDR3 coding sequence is TGTGCCAGCACCCTGGGGGACAGTAACTATGGCTACACCTTC.